This TCR beta chain was sequenced during a study of T cell responses to AZD1222 COVID-19 vaccine. Sequencing was performed with immunoSEQ multiplex PCR; in TCRdb, only in-frame clones are kept and a portion is missing. The repertoire consists of about 270,000 clones, with 94% occurring once and the leading ten covering 0.55%. This specimen consisted of peripheral blood, obtained 28 days after the second AZD1222 dose. This TCR derives from an adult who received the AZD1222 COVID-19 vaccine.

The CDR3 coding sequence is TGCAGCGTTGGGACAGGTCAGGGCAATGAGCAGTTCTTC. It translates to CSVGTGQGNEQFF. The genes are TRBV29-1 and TRBJ2-1; 7 bases fit TRBD1. This CDR3 comprises 13 residues. The germline gives CDR1 SQVTM, CDR2 ANQGSEA. V gave up 4 bases and J gave up 6 bases; unmatched junction bases: 6.